The T cell receptor (beta chain) described here comes from a study of T cell responses to AZD1222 COVID-19 vaccine. General study points: Baseline seropositivity occurred in only 5 to 7 AZD1222 recipients. Receipt of two AZD1222 doses was followed by a rise in Spike-specific TCR breadth and depth. It was only after the peak T cell response that any repertoires were sampled. Donors were chiefly white British, with a greater number of females, and clonal diversity was perhaps underestimated.

CDR1 SGHRS and CDR2 YFSETQ come from the germline V gene. The length of the CDR3 is 14 residues. With V trimmed by 3 bases and J by 6 bases, 6 bases remained unmatched. A note on this clone: Its specificity is unknown.

TCRdb's copy holds only in-frame clones and misses some; the assay was immunoSEQ multiplex PCR. The table includes 110,000 or so clones, about 92% detected once. Specimen: peripheral blood, collected on day 0 of MenACWY control vaccination. The clonotype was recovered from an adult in good health. This chain links TRBV5-1 with TRBJ1-2; 9 bases agree with TRBD1. CDR3 sequence (DNA): TGCGCCAGCAGCTCCTTTACAGGGGGCGATGGCTACACCTTC. Amino acids: CASSSFTGGDGYTF.